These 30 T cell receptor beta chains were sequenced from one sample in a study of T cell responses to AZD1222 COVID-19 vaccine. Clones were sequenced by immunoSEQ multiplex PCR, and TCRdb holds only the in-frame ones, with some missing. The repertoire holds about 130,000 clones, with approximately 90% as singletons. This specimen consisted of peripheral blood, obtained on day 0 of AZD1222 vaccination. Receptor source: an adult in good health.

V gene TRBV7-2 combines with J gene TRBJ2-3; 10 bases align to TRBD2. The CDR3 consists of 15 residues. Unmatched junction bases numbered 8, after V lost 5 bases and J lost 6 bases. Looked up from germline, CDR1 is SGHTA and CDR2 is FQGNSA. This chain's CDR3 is CASSRSGRVADTQYF. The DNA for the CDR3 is TGTGCCAGCAGCCGGAGCGGGAGGGTTGCGGATACGCAGTATTTT.

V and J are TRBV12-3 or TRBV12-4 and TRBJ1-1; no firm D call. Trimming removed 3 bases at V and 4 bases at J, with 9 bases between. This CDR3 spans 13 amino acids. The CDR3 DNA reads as TGTGCCAGCAGTTTGATAGGTGGCACTGAAGCTTTCTTT. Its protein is CASSLIGGTEAFF.

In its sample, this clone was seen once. The CDR3 coding sequence is TGTGCCAGCAGTTTAGGGCTCGAGCAGTACTTC. Its protein is CASSLGLEQYF. The chain uses TRBV27 and TRBJ2-7; D is undetermined. The germline gives CDR1 MNHEY, CDR2 SMNVEV (reference sequence). Trimming took off 2 bases at V and 6 bases at J, with 5 bases between the two ends. This CDR3 is built from 11 residues.

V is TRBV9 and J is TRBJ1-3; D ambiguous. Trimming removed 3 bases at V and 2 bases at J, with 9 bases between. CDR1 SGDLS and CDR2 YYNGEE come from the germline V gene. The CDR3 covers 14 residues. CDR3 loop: CASSGLMPGNTIYF. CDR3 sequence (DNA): TGTGCCAGCAGCGGACTTATGCCTGGAAACACCATATATTTT.

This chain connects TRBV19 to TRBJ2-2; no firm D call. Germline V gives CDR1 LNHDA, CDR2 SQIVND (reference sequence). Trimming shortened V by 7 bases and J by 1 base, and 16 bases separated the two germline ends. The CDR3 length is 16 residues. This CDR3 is CASTINALVNTGELFF. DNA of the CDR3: TGTGCCAGTACCATCAACGCCCTTGTGAACACCGGGGAGCTGTTTTTT.

The CDR3 region is CASSPGLANSPLHF. In DNA, the CDR3 is TGTGCCAGCAGCCCGGGACTAGCCAATTCACCCCTCCACTTT. This chain connects TRBV14 to TRBJ1-6, with a possible D match to TRBD1 (5 bases). CDR1 and CDR2 from the germline V gene are SGHDN and FVKESK. The CDR3 loop spans 14 amino acids. With 4 bases removed from V and 7 bases from J, the gap between germline ends came to 11 bases.

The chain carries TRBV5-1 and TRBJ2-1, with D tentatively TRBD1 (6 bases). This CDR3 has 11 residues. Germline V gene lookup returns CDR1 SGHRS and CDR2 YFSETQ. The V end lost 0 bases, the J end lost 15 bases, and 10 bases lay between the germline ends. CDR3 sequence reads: CASSLGDNWFF. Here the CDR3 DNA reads TGCGCCAGCAGCTTGGGGGACAATTGGTTCTTC. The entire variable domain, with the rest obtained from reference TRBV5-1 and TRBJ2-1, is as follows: KAGVTQTPRYLIKTRGQQVTLSCSPISGHRSVSWYQQTPGQGLQFLFEYFSETQRNKGNFPGRFSGRQFSNSRSEMNVSTLELGDSALYLCASSLGDNWFFGPGTRLTVL.

CDR3 sequence reads: CASSYAGPQNTEAFF. The CDR3 DNA reads TGTGCCAGCAGTTACGCCGGGCCCCAGAACACTGAAGCTTTCTTT. The chain employs TRBV6-5 and TRBJ1-1; D uncertain. In germline, CDR1 is MNHEY, CDR2 SVGAGI. The CDR3 has 15 amino acids. V was clipped by 2 bases and J by 1 base, with 11 bases between them.

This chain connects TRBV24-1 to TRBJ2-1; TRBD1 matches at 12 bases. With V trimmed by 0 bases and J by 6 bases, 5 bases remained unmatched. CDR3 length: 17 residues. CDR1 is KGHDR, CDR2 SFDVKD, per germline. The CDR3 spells CATSDLIAGQGANEQFF. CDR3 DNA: TGTGCCACCAGTGATTTGATTGCGGGACAGGGGGCCAATGAGCAGTTCTTC.

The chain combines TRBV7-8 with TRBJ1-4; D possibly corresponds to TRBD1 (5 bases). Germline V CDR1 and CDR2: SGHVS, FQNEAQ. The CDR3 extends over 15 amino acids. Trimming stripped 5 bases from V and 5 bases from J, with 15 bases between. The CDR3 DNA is TGTGCCAGCAGCATGCCGGGACTTTACAATGAAAAACTGTTTTTT. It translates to CASSMPGLYNEKLFF.

CDR3 coding DNA: TGTGCCAGCACCCCCCGGGTAACAGATACGCAGTATTTT. Translated, it gives CASTPRVTDTQYF. The chain links TRBV5-4 to TRBJ2-3; unclear D gene. Germline V gene sequence: CDR1 SGHNT, CDR2 YYREEE (reference sequence). The length of the CDR3 is 13 residues. Trimming stripped 6 bases from V and 3 bases from J, with 11 bases between.

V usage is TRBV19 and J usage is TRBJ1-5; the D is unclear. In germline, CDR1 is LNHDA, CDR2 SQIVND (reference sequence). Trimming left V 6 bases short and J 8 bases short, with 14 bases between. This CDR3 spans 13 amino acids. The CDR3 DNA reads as TGTGCCAGTAGGTACTTTGGGGTTGAGCCCCAGCATTTT. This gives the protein CASRYFGVEPQHF.

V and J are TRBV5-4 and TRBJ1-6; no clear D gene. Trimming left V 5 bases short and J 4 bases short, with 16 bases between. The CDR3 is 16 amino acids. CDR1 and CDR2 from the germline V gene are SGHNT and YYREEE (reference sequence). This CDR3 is CASRPSGRGYNSPLHF. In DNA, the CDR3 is TGTGCCAGCAGACCGAGCGGGCGCGGATATAATTCACCCCTCCACTTT.

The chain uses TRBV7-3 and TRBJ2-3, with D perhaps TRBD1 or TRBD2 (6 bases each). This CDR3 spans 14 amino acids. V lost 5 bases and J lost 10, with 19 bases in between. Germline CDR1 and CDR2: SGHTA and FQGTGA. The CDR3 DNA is TGTGCCAGCAGCCACGATCCGACGGGGGCGCCGCAGTATTTT. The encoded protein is CASSHDPTGAPQYF.

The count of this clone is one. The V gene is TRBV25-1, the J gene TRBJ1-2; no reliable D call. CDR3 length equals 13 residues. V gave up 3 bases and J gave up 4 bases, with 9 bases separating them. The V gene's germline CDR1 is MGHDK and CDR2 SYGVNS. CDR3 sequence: CASSDGSLYGYTF. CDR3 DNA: TGTGCCAGCAGTGATGGTTCCCTCTATGGCTACACCTTC.

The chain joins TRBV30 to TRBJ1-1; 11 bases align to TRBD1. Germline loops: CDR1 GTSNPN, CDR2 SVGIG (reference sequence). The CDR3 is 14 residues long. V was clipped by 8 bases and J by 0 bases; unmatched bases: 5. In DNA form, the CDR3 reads TGTGCCGCGGACAGGGGGCGAATGAACACTGAAGCTTTCTTT. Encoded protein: CAADRGRMNTEAFF.

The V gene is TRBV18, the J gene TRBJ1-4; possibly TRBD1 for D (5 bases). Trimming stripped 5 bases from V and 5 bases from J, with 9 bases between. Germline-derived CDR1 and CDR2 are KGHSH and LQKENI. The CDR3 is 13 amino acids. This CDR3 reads CASSRDGNEKLFF. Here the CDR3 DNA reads TGTGCCAGCTCAAGGGACGGAAATGAAAAACTGTTTTTT.

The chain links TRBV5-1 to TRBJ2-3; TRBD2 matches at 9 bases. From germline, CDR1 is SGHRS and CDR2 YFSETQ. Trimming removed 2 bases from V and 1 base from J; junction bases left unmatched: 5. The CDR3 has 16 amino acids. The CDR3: CASSLLPSGGTDTQYF. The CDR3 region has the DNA TGCGCCAGCAGCTTACTACCTAGCGGGGGCACAGATACGCAGTATTTT.

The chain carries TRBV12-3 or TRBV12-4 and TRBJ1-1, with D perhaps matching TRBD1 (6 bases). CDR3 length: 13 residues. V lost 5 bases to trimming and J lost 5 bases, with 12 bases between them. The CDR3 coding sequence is TGTGCCAGCAGTCCGGGACAAAAGACTGAAGCTTTCTTT. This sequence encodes CASSPGQKTEAFF.

Here the CDR3 reads CASSGQGPADEKLFF. DNA of the CDR3: TGTGCCAGCAGCGGACAGGGTCCGGCTGATGAAAAACTGTTTTTT. The chain is built from TRBV2 and TRBJ1-4; 8 bases map to TRBD1. The CDR3 runs to 15 residues. Looked up from germline, CDR1 is SNHLY and CDR2 is FYNNEI. V shed 6 bases, J shed 6 bases, and the junction held 9 bases outside the gene matches.

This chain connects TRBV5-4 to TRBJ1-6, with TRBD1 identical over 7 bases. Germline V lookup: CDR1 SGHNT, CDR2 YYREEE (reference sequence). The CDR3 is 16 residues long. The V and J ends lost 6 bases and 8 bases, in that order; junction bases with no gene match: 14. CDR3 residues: CASKMSRGLIDSPLHF. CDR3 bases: TGTGCCAGCAAAATGTCGAGGGGGCTCATCGATTCACCCCTCCACTTT.

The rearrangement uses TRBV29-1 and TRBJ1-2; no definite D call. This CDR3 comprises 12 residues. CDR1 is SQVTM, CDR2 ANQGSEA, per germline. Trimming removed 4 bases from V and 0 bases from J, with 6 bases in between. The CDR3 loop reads CSVVSTNYGYTF. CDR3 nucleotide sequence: TGCAGCGTTGTGTCTACTAACTATGGCTACACCTTC.

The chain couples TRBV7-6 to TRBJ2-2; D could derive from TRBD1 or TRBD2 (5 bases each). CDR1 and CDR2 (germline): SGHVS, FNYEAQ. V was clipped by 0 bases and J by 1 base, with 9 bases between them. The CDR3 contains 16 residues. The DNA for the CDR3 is TGTGCCAGCAGCTTAGCATTTGGGGGGAACACCGGGGAGCTGTTTTTT. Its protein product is CASSLAFGGNTGELFF.

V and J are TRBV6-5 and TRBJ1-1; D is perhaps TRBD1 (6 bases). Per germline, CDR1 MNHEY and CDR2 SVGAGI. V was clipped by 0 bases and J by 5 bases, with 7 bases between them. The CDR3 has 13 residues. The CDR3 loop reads CASSYSGGTEAFF. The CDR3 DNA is TGTGCCAGCAGTTACTCAGGGGGAACTGAAGCTTTCTTT.

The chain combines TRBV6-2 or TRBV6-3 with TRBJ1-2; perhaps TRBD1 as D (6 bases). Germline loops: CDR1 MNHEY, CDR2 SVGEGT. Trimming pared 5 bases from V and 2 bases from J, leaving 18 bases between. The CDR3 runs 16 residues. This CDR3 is CASSARDKGPNYGYTF. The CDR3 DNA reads TGTGCCAGCAGTGCCCGGGACAAGGGCCCCAACTATGGCTACACCTTC.

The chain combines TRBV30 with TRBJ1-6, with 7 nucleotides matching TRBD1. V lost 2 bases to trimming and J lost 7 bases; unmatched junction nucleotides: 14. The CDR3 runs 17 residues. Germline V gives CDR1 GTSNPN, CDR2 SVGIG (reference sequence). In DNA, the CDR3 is TGTGCCTGGAGTCACGACGCCCTGCAGGGGGGGAATTCACCCCTCCACTTT. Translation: CAWSHDALQGGNSPLHF.

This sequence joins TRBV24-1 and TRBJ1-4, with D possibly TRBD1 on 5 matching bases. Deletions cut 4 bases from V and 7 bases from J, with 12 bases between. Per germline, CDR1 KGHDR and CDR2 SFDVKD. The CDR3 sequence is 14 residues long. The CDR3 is CATSEAGASEKLFF. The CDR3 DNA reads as TGTGCCACCAGTGAAGCCGGGGCGAGTGAAAAACTGTTTTTT.

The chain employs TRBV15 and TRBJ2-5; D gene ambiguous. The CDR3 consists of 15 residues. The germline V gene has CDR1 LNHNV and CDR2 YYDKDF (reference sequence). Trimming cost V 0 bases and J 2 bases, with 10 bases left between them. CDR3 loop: CATSRDDTGQETQYF. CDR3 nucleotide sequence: TGTGCCACCAGCAGAGACGACACTGGACAAGAGACCCAGTACTTC.

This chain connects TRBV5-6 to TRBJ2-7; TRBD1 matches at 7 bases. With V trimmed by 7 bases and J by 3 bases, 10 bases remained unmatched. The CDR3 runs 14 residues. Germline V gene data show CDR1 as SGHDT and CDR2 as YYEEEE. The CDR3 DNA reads TGTGCCAGCGGGCCGACAGGGTTGGGCTACGAGCAGTACTTC. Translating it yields CASGPTGLGYEQYF.

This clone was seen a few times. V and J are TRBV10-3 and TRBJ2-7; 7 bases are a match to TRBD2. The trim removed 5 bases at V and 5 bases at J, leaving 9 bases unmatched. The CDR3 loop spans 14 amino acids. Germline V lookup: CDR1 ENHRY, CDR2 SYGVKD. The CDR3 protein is CAISLGTNGDEQYF. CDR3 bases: TGTGCCATCAGTCTCGGGACTAACGGCGACGAGCAGTACTTC.